The rows below give T cell receptor beta chains drawn from one sample of a study of blood T cell repertoires in COVID-19. Assay: immunoSEQ multiplex PCR; the TCRdb copy retains only in-frame clones and omits some. In the table there are 200,000 to 300,000 clones, approximately 83% of which are singletons. Sequences were obtained from peripheral blood. These receptors originate from a human donor in a cohort sampled during active COVID-19. The CDR3 runs from the conserved cysteine through the conserved F or W. A D gene is named only where the DNA matches it firmly. Clone size is stated in some rows and not others, as once, few, many or a class when expanded.

V gene	clone size	J gene	D gene	CDR3 DNA	CDR3 protein
TRBV6-5	NA	TRBJ1-2	TRBD1	TGTGCCAGCAGTTACTCCGGGACAGGGCTCTATGGCTACACCTTC	CASSYSGTGLYGYTF
TRBV4-1	NA	TRBJ2-3	NA	TGCGCCAGCAGCCAAGGAAGAGGCACAGATACGCAGTATTTT	CASSQGRGTDTQYF
TRBV28	NA	TRBJ1-2	TRBD1	TGTGCCACCGGGGACAGCAACAACTATGGCTACACCTTC	CATGDSNNYGYTF
TRBV4-1	NA	TRBJ2-7	NA	TGCGCCAGCAGCCAAGACTGGACGGGATCCTACGAGCAGTACTTC	CASSQDWTGSYEQYF
TRBV5-1	once	TRBJ2-7	TRBD1	TGCGCCAGCAGCTTAATGATGCGGACAGGGGGTTCCTACGAGCAGTACTTC	CASSLMMRTGGSYEQYF
TRBV7-2	NA	TRBJ2-7	TRBD2	TGTGCCAGCAGCCCCACGCGGGGGACTAGCTACGAGCAGTACTTC	CASSPTRGTSYEQYF
TRBV27	NA	TRBJ2-5	NA	TGTGCCAGCAGTCTCCGGACGGGGGTGGTGGAGACCCAGTACTTC	CASSLRTGVVETQYF
TRBV7-3	NA	TRBJ1-1	TRBD1	TGTGCCAGCAGCTTAAGCCCCACTATAGGACAGGGGTTCGAAGCTTTCTTT	CASSLSPTIGQGFEAFF
TRBV5-4	NA	TRBJ2-5	TRBD2	TGTGCCAGCAGCTTGGGACTAGCGGTAGACTCAGAGACCCAGTACTTC	CASSLGLAVDSETQYF
TRBV9	NA	TRBJ2-1	NA	TGTGCCAGCAGCCTCCAGACAGTCTACAATGAGCAGTTCTTC	CASSLQTVYNEQFF
TRBV6-5	NA	TRBJ1-2	NA	TGTGCCAGCACATTTACAGATGTTCGCTACACCTTC	CASTFTDVRYTF
TRBV5-1	few	TRBJ1-5	NA	TGCGCCAGCAGCTTGGGCGAAGCCCCCAATCAGCCCCAGCATTTT	CASSLGEAPNQPQHF
TRBV12-3/TRBV12-4	NA	TRBJ2-4	NA	TGTGCCAGCAGCCTATCCATAAACATTCAGTACTTC	CASSLSINIQYF
TRBV5-6	NA	TRBJ1-6	TRBD1	TGTGCCAGCAGTTGGACAGGGGGCATGAATTCACCCCTCCACTTT	CASSWTGGMNSPLHF
TRBV3-1/TRBV3-2	NA	TRBJ1-5	TRBD1	TGTGCCAGCAGCGGTACAGGGGGCCAGCCCCAGCATTTT	CASSGTGGQPQHF
TRBV29-1	NA	TRBJ1-5	NA	TGCAGCGTTGGTGCAGGAATCAATCAGCCCCAGCATTTT	CSVGAGINQPQHF
TRBV19	NA	TRBJ1-1	TRBD1	TGTGCCAGTAGTTTGGCGAGGACAGGTCGGGCGTTCACTGAAGCTTTCTTT	CASSLARTGRAFTEAFF
TRBV5-4	few	TRBJ2-7	NA	TGTGCCACCCGAGCGGGCTCCTACGAGCAGTACTTC	CATRAGSYEQYF
TRBV29-1	NA	TRBJ2-2	TRBD2	TGCAGCGTGATGACTAGCGGGAGTCCCGGGGAGCTGTTTTTT	CSVMTSGSPGELFF
TRBV6-1	once	TRBJ1-4	NA	TGTGCCAGCAGTGACGTTGTTAATGAAAAACTGTTTTTT	CASSDVVNEKLFF
TRBV28	NA	TRBJ2-7	TRBD2	TGTGCCAGCAGGCACACAGGACTAGCGAGCTACGAGCAGTACTTC	CASRHTGLASYEQYF
TRBV27	NA	TRBJ2-7	TRBD2	TGTGCCAGCAGCCTGACGGAACCCGGGACTAGCGGGGGACCCTACTCCTACGAGCAGTACTTC	CASSLTEPGTSGGPYSYEQYF
TRBV9	few	TRBJ2-5	NA	TGTGCCAGCAGCGTAGATCTGGGAGGGGGGACCCAGTACTTC	CASSVDLGGGTQYF
TRBV5-1	NA	TRBJ1-5	NA	TGCGCCAGCAGACCAACAGGAGGCAATCAGCCCCAGCATTTT	CASRPTGGNQPQHF
TRBV30	NA	TRBJ1-2	NA	TGTGCCTGGGGGGGGAGGTCCGGCTACACCTTC	CAWGGRSGYTF
TRBV7-8	NA	TRBJ2-7	NA	TGTGCCAGCAGCTTCTCACAGGTCGACTACGAGCAGTACTTC	CASSFSQVDYEQYF
TRBV11-3	NA	TRBJ2-5	TRBD1	TGTGCCAGCAGCCGTGGGACAGGGGTTCGGGAGACCCAGTACTTC	CASSRGTGVRETQYF
TRBV3-1/TRBV3-2	NA	TRBJ2-3	TRBD2	TGTGCCAGCAGCCACGCCTTTGCCGGGACTAGCGGGAGTGGAGATACGCAGTATTTT	CASSHAFAGTSGSGDTQYF
TRBV28	NA	TRBJ2-2	NA	TGTGCCAGCAGTTTCACGGGGACACCCCACGGGGAGCTGTTTTTT	CASSFTGTPHGELFF
TRBV28	once	TRBJ2-1	TRBD2	TGTGCCAGCAGCCATGGACTAGCGCATTACAATGAGCAGTTCTTC	CASSHGLAHYNEQFF
TRBV6-5	once	TRBJ1-1	NA	TGTGCCAGCCGGAAGGAGCAGAACACTGAAGCTTTCTTT	CASRKEQNTEAFF
TRBV4-2	NA	TRBJ2-3	TRBD2	TGTGCCAGCAGCTACGGGACTAGCGAGAGCACAGATACGCAGTATTTT	CASSYGTSESTDTQYF
TRBV7-2	NA	TRBJ2-5	NA	TGTGCCAGCAGCTTCCCTCGTGAGACCCAGTACTTC	CASSFPRETQYF
TRBV11-3	NA	TRBJ2-5	NA	TGTGCCAGCAGCTTAGAAGGAAGCGAAGAGACCCAGTACTTC	CASSLEGSEETQYF
TRBV7-2	NA	TRBJ2-7	TRBD2	TGTGCCAGCAGCTTAGGAGGTAGCGGGAACTACGAGCAGTACTTC	CASSLGGSGNYEQYF
TRBV4-2	NA	TRBJ2-3	NA	TGTGCCAGCAGCGGGGGGACAGATACGCAGTATTTT	CASSGGTDTQYF
TRBV4-2	once	TRBJ1-3	NA	TGTGCCAGCAGCCAAGATCGGGAGAACACCATATATTTT	CASSQDRENTIYF
TRBV11-2	NA	TRBJ1-1	NA	TGTGCCAGCAGCTTATCCGGGAGCATGAACACTGAAGCTTTCTTT	CASSLSGSMNTEAFF
TRBV29-1	few	TRBJ1-5	NA	TGCAGCGCCGATCAGCCCCAGCATTTT	CSADQPQHF
TRBV15	NA	TRBJ2-5	NA	TGTGCCACCAGCAGGCGAGAGACCCAGTACTTC	CATSRRETQYF
TRBV5-6	NA	TRBJ1-4	NA	TGTGCCAGCAGCGAACTGACAGCGCCCTCAACTAATGAAAAACTGTTTTTT	CASSELTAPSTNEKLFF
TRBV18	once	TRBJ1-2	NA	TGTGCCAGCTCGGCGGGAGGGGATGGCTATGGCTACACCTTC	CASSAGGDGYGYTF
TRBV5-1	NA	TRBJ1-2	TRBD1	TGCGCCAGCAGCTTAGGACAGGGCTCTGGCTACACCTTC	CASSLGQGSGYTF
TRBV24-1	NA	TRBJ1-2	TRBD1	TGTGCCACCAGTGATTTCGGACAGGGGGGAGGCTACACCTTC	CATSDFGQGGGYTF
TRBV5-1	NA	TRBJ2-2	TRBD1	TGCGCCAGCAACTTGGACAGGGGGAACACCGGGGAGCTGTTTTTT	CASNLDRGNTGELFF
TRBV19	NA	TRBJ2-1	TRBD1	TGTGCCAGTAGTTCCGAGACAGGGAGCTCCTACAATGAGCAGTTCTTC	CASSSETGSSYNEQFF
TRBV6-5	NA	TRBJ1-1	TRBD1	TGTGCGTCGCGGGCCAGGGGGCTGAACACTGAAGCTTTCTTT	CASRARGLNTEAFF
TRBV28	NA	TRBJ2-7	TRBD1	TGTGCCAGCAGTTCGGGACAGACAACCTACGAGCAGTACTTC	CASSSGQTTYEQYF
TRBV19	NA	TRBJ2-4	TRBD2	TGTGCCAGTAGTCCCCGAGGGGAGCGGGAGGGTTTCCTAAACATTCAGTACTTC	CASSPRGEREGFLNIQYF
TRBV27	NA	TRBJ2-5	NA	TGTGCCAGCAGTCGGGCGGGCCAAGAGACCCAGTACTTC	CASSRAGQETQYF
TRBV7-3	NA	TRBJ1-3	NA	TGTGCCAGCAGCGACGCGGCGGCTGGAAACACCATATATTTT	CASSDAAAGNTIYF
TRBV6-5	NA	TRBJ2-6	NA	TGTGCCAGCAGAGCAATCGGGGCTGGGGCCAACGTCCTGACTTTC	CASRAIGAGANVLTF
TRBV5-1	few	TRBJ1-1	NA	TGCGCCAGCAGCTTACAGGGACAGAACACTGAAGCTTTCTTT	CASSLQGQNTEAFF
TRBV18	NA	TRBJ1-1	NA	TGTGCCAGCTCCGACCGGGAAGCTATGAACACTGAAGCTTTCTTT	CASSDREAMNTEAFF
TRBV28	NA	TRBJ2-6	TRBD2	TGTGCCAGCAGGGGGAGGGATGGAGGGGCCAACGTCCTGACTTTC	CASRGRDGGANVLTF
TRBV6-5	NA	TRBJ1-5	NA	TGTGCCAGCAGCCCCATTCGGCAGGGGAATCAGCCCCAGCATTTT	CASSPIRQGNQPQHF
TRBV18	NA	TRBJ1-6	NA	TGTGCCAGCTCACCCAAGCGGGATTCACCCCTCCACTTT	CASSPKRDSPLHF
TRBV11-3	NA	TRBJ2-3	TRBD2	TGTGCCAGCAGCTTAGATCCAGCGGGAGGGGTAGATACGCAGTATTTT	CASSLDPAGGVDTQYF
TRBV5-1	NA	TRBJ1-1	NA	TGCGCCAGCAGCTCCAACGACAGGAGGAGTGGGGCTTTCTTT	CASSSNDRRSGAFF